This is a list of T cell receptor beta chains from one sample in a study of shared clonotypes between healthy human individuals. Using immunoSEQ multiplex PCR, the repertoire was profiled, and TCRdb retains in-frame clones only, with some absent. The table has around 2,000,000 clones, roughly 94% seen once. The specimen sequenced was naive CD4+ T cells sorted from blood. These receptors all come from a man aged 18 to 29 in good health. CDR3s include the opening cysteine and the closing phenylalanine or tryptophan. A D gene is named only where the DNA matches it firmly. Expanded clones are given a class, and other clones once, few, many or no size at all.

v_call,d_call,clone_size,j_call,cdr3_aa,cdr3_nt
TRBV5-6,NA,NA,TRBJ2-5,CASSRPGGVKETQYF,TGTGCCAGCAGCAGGCCAGGGGGGGTAAAAGAGACCCAGTACTTC
TRBV10-1,NA,once,TRBJ1-1,CASMGRLNTEAFF,TGCGCCAGCATGGGGCGGTTGAACACTGAAGCTTTCTTT
TRBV6-4,NA,NA,TRBJ2-3,CASSERYSTDTQYF,TGTGCCAGCAGTGAGCGGTATAGCACAGATACGCAGTATTTT
TRBV6-6,NA,NA,TRBJ1-1,CASTSLNSNTEAFF,TGTGCCAGCACCTCCCTAAACTCGAACACTGAAGCTTTCTTT
TRBV29-1,TRBD1,NA,TRBJ2-3,CSVQGGLSTDTQYF,TGCAGCGTTCAAGGGGGCTTAAGCACAGATACGCAGTATTTT
TRBV4-3,NA,NA,TRBJ2-3,CASSQEVADSTDTQYF,TGCGCCAGCAGCCAAGAAGTGGCGGATAGCACAGATACGCAGTATTTT
TRBV18,NA,NA,TRBJ2-7,CASSEYGGEQYF,TGTGCCAGCTCCGAGTACGGGGGCGAGCAGTACTTC
TRBV4-1,NA,NA,TRBJ1-5,CASSQDPDYSNQPQHF,TGCGCCAGCAGCCAAGATCCAGATTATAGCAATCAGCCCCAGCATTTT
TRBV6-1,TRBD2,NA,TRBJ2-7,CASREKAGGRNEQYF,TGTGCCAGCAGGGAAAAAGCGGGAGGGCGTAACGAGCAGTACTTC
TRBV7-9,NA,NA,TRBJ2-2,CASRYTAPTGELFF,TGTGCCAGCAGATACACAGCCCCCACCGGGGAGCTGTTTTTT
TRBV28,NA,NA,TRBJ2-4,CASSFRYRGSAHIQYF,TGTGCCAGCAGTTTCCGATACCGGGGGTCGGCGCACATTCAGTACTTC
TRBV5-4,NA,NA,TRBJ2-3,CASNRRGERPTDTQYF,TGTGCCAGCAACCGCCGTGGGGAGCGGCCGACAGATACGCAGTATTTT
TRBV9,TRBD2,NA,TRBJ2-2,CASSGAGANTGELFF,TGTGCCAGCAGCGGAGCGGGAGCGAACACCGGGGAGCTGTTTTTT
TRBV9,TRBD1,once,TRBJ1-6,CASSVMDRGPSPLHF,TGTGCCAGCAGCGTGATGGACAGGGGGCCTTCACCCCTCCACTTT
TRBV7-9,TRBD1,NA,TRBJ1-1,CASSQQGTEAFF,TGTGCCAGCAGCCAACAGGGGACTGAAGCTTTCTTT
TRBV11-2,NA,NA,TRBJ1-1,CASSLVGGVRTEAFF,TGTGCCAGCAGCTTAGTTGGGGGAGTTCGGACTGAAGCTTTCTTT
TRBV10-3,NA,NA,TRBJ2-7,CAISDSGRRRGLYEQYF,TGTGCCATCAGTGACTCAGGCCGCCGGCGAGGGCTCTACGAGCAGTACTTC
TRBV19,TRBD1,NA,TRBJ1-6,CASSLRGQGRLDNSPLHF,TGTGCCAGTAGCTTAAGGGGACAGGGAAGGCTGGATAATTCACCCCTCCACTTT
TRBV5-8,NA,NA,TRBJ2-7,CAAPGRPPYEQYF,TGTGCCGCCCCGGGCAGACCCCCTTACGAGCAGTACTTC
TRBV6-1,NA,NA,TRBJ1-1,CASSEAARGGEAFF,TGTGCCAGCAGTGAAGCGGCTCGGGGTGGTGAAGCTTTCTTT
TRBV27,TRBD2,NA,TRBJ2-1,CASTLRGTSGTNEQFF,TGTGCCAGCACCTTGAGGGGGACTAGCGGGACGAATGAGCAGTTCTTC
TRBV29-1,NA,NA,TRBJ1-3,CSVVVSGNTIYF,TGCAGCGTTGTTGTCTCTGGAAACACCATATATTTT
TRBV7-9,NA,NA,TRBJ1-1,CASSVVREVTEAFF,TGTGCCAGCAGCGTCGTACGGGAGGTCACTGAAGCTTTCTTT
TRBV4-1,TRBD2,NA,TRBJ2-5,CASSQSGLAGSVETQYF,TGCGCCAGCAGCCAATCGGGACTAGCGGGGAGCGTCGAGACCCAGTACTTC
TRBV11-2,NA,NA,TRBJ2-7,CASSLGRAFGEQYF,TGTGCCAGCAGTTTGGGCAGGGCCTTCGGGGAGCAGTACTTC
TRBV6-5,NA,NA,TRBJ2-5,CASSYSTTTLSAQYF,TGTGCCAGCAGTTACTCAACGACTACCCTGTCGGCCCAGTACTTC
TRBV7-6,NA,once,TRBJ1-1,CASSRWEADTEAFF,TGTGCCAGCAGTAGGTGGGAGGCGGACACTGAAGCTTTCTTT
TRBV30,NA,NA,TRBJ1-6,CAWTRQDHSPLHF,TGTGCCTGGACCCGACAGGATCATTCACCCCTCCACTTT
TRBV28,NA,NA,TRBJ1-1,CASSSETEAFF,TGTGCCAGCAGTTCGGAGACTGAAGCTTTCTTT
TRBV11-2,NA,NA,TRBJ1-4,CASSLGTNEKLFF,TGTGCCAGCAGCTTAGGGACAAACGAAAAACTGTTTTTT
TRBV5-8,NA,NA,TRBJ1-3,CASSFSGNTIYF,TGTGCCAGCAGCTTTTCCGGAAACACCATATATTTT
TRBV5-4,NA,NA,TRBJ1-2,CASSPEGFYGYTF,TGTGCCAGCAGCCCCGAGGGGTTCTATGGCTACACCTTC
TRBV18,TRBD1,NA,TRBJ2-7,CASSLVESGQGYEQYF,TGTGCCAGCTCTCTCGTAGAGTCGGGACAGGGGTACGAGCAGTACTTC
TRBV28,TRBD1,NA,TRBJ1-1,CASSSPTGQGNTEAFF,TGTGCCAGCAGCAGCCCTACCGGACAGGGGAACACTGAAGCTTTCTTT
TRBV4-3,NA,NA,TRBJ1-3,CASSQVVGQRVSGNTIYF,TGCGCCAGCAGCCAAGTAGTCGGACAGCGGGTTTCTGGAAACACCATATATTTT
TRBV6-4,NA,NA,TRBJ2-2,CASSDTATVDTGELFF,TGTGCCAGCAGTGACACGGCGACAGTGGACACCGGGGAGCTGTTTTTT
TRBV6-5,TRBD1,NA,TRBJ1-5,CASRPGQGYQPQHF,TGTGCCAGCAGGCCGGGACAGGGTTATCAGCCCCAGCATTTT
TRBV5-8,NA,NA,TRBJ1-1,CASSLIWPIEDTEAFF,TGTGCCAGCAGCTTGATCTGGCCAATCGAGGACACTGAAGCTTTCTTT
TRBV30,NA,NA,TRBJ1-3,CAWGKGAGNTIYF,TGTGCCTGGGGCAAGGGGGCTGGAAACACCATATATTTT
TRBV5-1,TRBD1,NA,TRBJ1-1,CASSPRTGGGTEAFF,TGCGCCAGCAGCCCCCGGACAGGGGGCGGCACTGAAGCTTTCTTT
TRBV5-4,TRBD1,NA,TRBJ1-3,CASSLSTGAGGNTIYF,TGTGCCAGCAGCTTGTCGACAGGGGCCGGGGGAAACACCATATATTTT
TRBV4-3,NA,NA,TRBJ2-2,CASSQEPGSGELFF,TGCGCCAGCAGCCAAGAACCGGGCAGCGGGGAGCTGTTTTTT
TRBV7-2,TRBD1,NA,TRBJ1-1,CASSLATGGREAEAFF,TGTGCCAGCAGCTTAGCTACAGGGGGGCGCGAGGCTGAAGCTTTCTTT
TRBV18,NA,once,TRBJ2-2,CASSPYPLWGETGELFF,TGTGCCAGCTCACCCTACCCACTATGGGGAGAGACCGGGGAGCTGTTTTTT
TRBV7-2,NA,NA,TRBJ2-7,CASNGGDSYEQYF,TGTGCCAGCAACGGAGGGGACTCCTACGAGCAGTACTTC
TRBV29-1,NA,once,TRBJ2-7,CSVARDSYEQYF,TGCAGCGTTGCGAGGGATTCCTACGAGCAGTACTTC
TRBV4-1,NA,NA,TRBJ2-2,CASSRTQDTGELFF,TGCGCCAGCAGCCGCACACAGGACACCGGGGAGCTGTTTTTT
TRBV5-1,TRBD1,NA,TRBJ1-3,CASSLGDRGTIYF,TGCGCCAGCAGCTTGGGAGACAGGGGCACCATATATTTT
TRBV6-5,NA,NA,TRBJ2-7,CASTRTPGYEQYF,TGTGCCAGCACTCGGACCCCCGGCTACGAGCAGTACTTC
TRBV5-8,NA,NA,TRBJ1-1,CASSLDSSANTEAFF,TGTGCCAGCAGCTTGGACAGCTCGGCCAACACTGAAGCTTTCTTT
TRBV5-1,TRBD2,NA,TRBJ2-1,CASRLTSGGYNEQFF,TGCGCCAGCAGGCTGACTAGCGGGGGCTACAATGAGCAGTTCTTC
TRBV27,NA,NA,TRBJ2-7,CASSLGPTYEQYF,TGTGCCAGCAGTTTGGGTCCGACCTACGAGCAGTACTTC
TRBV5-4,NA,NA,TRBJ2-4,CASSLEGAAKNIQYF,TGTGCCAGCAGCTTGGAGGGAGCTGCCAAAAACATTCAGTACTTC
TRBV4-1,NA,NA,TRBJ2-5,CASSPTGGAVETQYF,TGCGCCAGCAGCCCTACCGGGGGCGCGGTTGAGACCCAGTACTTC